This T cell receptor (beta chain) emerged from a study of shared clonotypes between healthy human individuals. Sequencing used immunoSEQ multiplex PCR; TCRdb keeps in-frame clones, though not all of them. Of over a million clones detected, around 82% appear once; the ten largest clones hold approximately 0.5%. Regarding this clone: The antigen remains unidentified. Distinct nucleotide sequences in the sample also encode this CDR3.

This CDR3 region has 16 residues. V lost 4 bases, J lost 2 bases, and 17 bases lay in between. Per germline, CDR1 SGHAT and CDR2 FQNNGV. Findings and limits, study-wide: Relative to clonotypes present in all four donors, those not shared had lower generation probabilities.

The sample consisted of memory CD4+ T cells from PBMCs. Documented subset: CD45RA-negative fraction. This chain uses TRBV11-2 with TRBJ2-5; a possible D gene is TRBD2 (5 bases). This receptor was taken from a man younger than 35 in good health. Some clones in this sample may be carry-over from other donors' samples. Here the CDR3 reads CASSSRPGGLQETQYF. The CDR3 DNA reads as TGTGCCAGCAGCTCCCGCCCGGGCGGGTTGCAAGAGACCCAGTACTTC.